The rows below give T cell receptor beta chains drawn from one sample of a study of blood T cells in healthy people across ages. TCRdb redid the calling of the 5' RACE reads with MiXCR, one entry per CDR3 protein. The repertoire consists of about 670,000 distinct CDR3 sequences, with approximately 52% occurring once and the leading ten covering roughly 14%. The sample comprised blood. Receptors originate from a woman older than 75 in good health. The CDR3 runs from the conserved cysteine through the conserved F or W. The order of the fields is clone size, J gene, V gene, D gene, CDR3 protein, CDR3 DNA. A D gene is named only where the DNA matches it firmly. A clone size is listed for some rows: how often the clone was seen (once, few, many), or a class if it is expanded.

many | TRBJ2-1 | TRBV20-1 | TRBD2 | CSASPLTSAYNEQFF | TGCAGTGCTAGCCCTCTGACTAGCGCTTACAATGAGCAGTTCTTC
NA | TRBJ2-2 | TRBV5-6 | TRBD2 | CASSYLAGSNTGELFF | TGTGCCAGCAGCTACCTAGCGGGCTCGAACACCGGGGAGCTGTTTTTT
once | TRBJ2-7 | TRBV29-1 | TRBD1 | CSVARGQDYEQYF | TGCAGCGTTGCCCGAGGACAGGACTACGAGCAGTACTTC
NA | TRBJ2-3 | TRBV6-2/TRBV6-3 | NA | CASTRPAPGTGRADTQYF | TGTGCCAGCACCAGACCCGCCCCCGGTACAGGGAGGGCAGATACGCAGTATTTT
many | TRBJ2-1 | TRBV4-1 | NA | CASRSGRTYNEQFF | TGCGCCAGCAGGTCGGGCCGAACTTACAATGAGCAGTTCTTC
NA | TRBJ2-3 | TRBV12-3/TRBV12-4 | NA | CASSPNIVLARTDTQYF | TGTGCCAGCAGTCCTAATATCGTACTAGCTAGAACAGATACGCAGTATTTT
few | TRBJ2-2 | TRBV24-1 | TRBD2 | CATGTTPNTGELFF | TGTGCCACCGGGACTACTCCGAACACCGGGGAGCTGTTTTTT
once | TRBJ1-4 | TRBV11-2 | NA | CASSSNPGVQNEKLFF | TGTGCCAGCAGCTCGAACCCCGGGGTTCAAAATGAAAAACTGTTTTTT
few | TRBJ1-1 | TRBV18 | NA | CASSQAGEAFF | TGTGCCAGCTCTCAAGCGGGTGAAGCTTTCTTT
NA | TRBJ2-4 | TRBV4-3 | NA | CASSQDVGEAKNIQYF | TGCGCCAGCAGCCAAGATGTGGGCGAAGCCAAAAACATTCAGTACTTC
few | TRBJ2-1 | TRBV29-1 | NA | CSVNGGIVDEQFF | TGCAGCGTTAACGGCGGTATAGTAGATGAGCAGTTCTTC
many | TRBJ2-1 | TRBV7-3 | NA | CASSLDRNQYNEQFF | TGTGCCAGCAGCTTAGACAGGAACCAATACAATGAGCAGTTCTTC
NA | TRBJ2-5 | TRBV24-1 | TRBD1 | CATSDHRGPDQETQYF | TGTGCCACCAGTGATCACAGGGGGCCGGACCAAGAGACCCAGTACTTC
NA | TRBJ2-1 | TRBV14 | TRBD2 | CASSQQRTSSVEQFF | TGTGCCAGCAGCCAGCAGCGGACTAGTTCGGTTGAGCAGTTCTTC
many | TRBJ2-3 | TRBV18 | NA | CASSRAVADTQYF | TGTGCCAGCTCACGTGCAGTTGCAGATACGCAGTATTTT
many | TRBJ2-7 | TRBV5-1 | NA | CASSPNGSGSDEQYF | TGCGCCAGCAGCCCCAATGGTAGCGGCTCCGACGAGCAGTACTTC
many | TRBJ2-7 | TRBV6-1 | NA | CASSPRQTLGEQYF | TGTGCCAGCAGTCCACGACAGACCCTTGGCGAGCAGTACTTC
many | TRBJ2-3 | TRBV29-1 | TRBD1 | CSVTGQGSLYF | TGCAGCGTTACTGGACAGGGGAGTCTGTATTTT